Below are 27 T cell receptor beta chains sequenced from a single sample in a study of response to subunit inactivated influenza vaccine. TCRdb used MiXCR to reprocess the RT-PCR reads, holding one entry per CDR3 protein. The sample holds roughly 150,000 distinct CDR3 sequences, roughly a tenth seen once. The sequenced sample was non-naive T cells sorted from PBMCs, obtained roughly 46 days after vaccination. These receptors were collected from a man in his fifties or sixties who received an inactivated influenza vaccine.

This clonotype was picked up many times. The chain links TRBV12-3 or TRBV12-4 to TRBJ2-3, with a possible D match to TRBD1 (5 bases). The CDR3 is 16 residues long. V was clipped by 1 base and J by 2 bases, with 13 bases between them. The CDR3 DNA reads TGTGCCAGCAGTTTAGTATCAGGGTGGTACACAGATACGCAGTATTTT. Translating it yields CASSLVSGWYTDTQYF.

The rearrangement uses TRBV6-5 and TRBJ1-2; TRBD1 matches at 9 bases. The CDR3 is 14 amino acids. V was pared by 2 bases and J by 4 bases, with 2 bases of the junction left unmatched. From germline, CDR1 is MNHEY and CDR2 SVGAGI. CDR3 in amino acids: CASSYTDRGYGYTF. CDR3 sequence (DNA): TGTGCCAGCAGTTACACGGACAGGGGCTATGGCTACACCTTC.

This clonotype appeared many times. The V and J genes are TRBV12-3 or TRBV12-4 and TRBJ1-6, with TRBD1 as a possible D gene (5 bases). The CDR3 totals 14 residues. V shed 1 base and J shed 7 bases, with 8 bases lying between them. The CDR3 loop is CASSLGGRNSPLHF. DNA for the CDR3: TGTGCCAGCAGTTTAGGGGGACGAAATTCACCCCTCCACTTT.

The gene calls are TRBV5-5 and TRBJ1-5; D not certain. This CDR3 comprises 14 residues. Trimming removed 0 bases at V and 3 bases at J, with 7 bases between. Germline V gene data show CDR1 as SGHKS and CDR2 as YYEKEE (reference sequence). The CDR3 is CASSLVQNNQPQHF. For the CDR3, the DNA is TGTGCCAGCAGCTTGGTACAGAACAATCAGCCCCAGCATTTT.

In its sample, this clonotype was seen a few times. This chain joins TRBV20-1 and TRBJ1-1; D remains unclear. V lost 6 bases, J lost 5 bases, and 13 bases lay in between. Germline V CDR1 and CDR2: DFQATT, SNEGSKA (reference sequence). The CDR3 length is 12 residues. The CDR3 region has the DNA TGCAGTGCGACGAGCGTGGGGACTGAAGCTTTCTTT. Its translation: CSATSVGTEAFF.

This clonotype was counted between two and nine times. This sequence joins TRBV3-1 and TRBJ2-7; 8 bases align to TRBD2. CDR1 is LGHDT, CDR2 YNNKEL, per germline (reference sequence). The CDR3 length is 14 residues. Trimming removed 4 bases from V and 6 bases from J; junction bases left unmatched: 8. The CDR3 nucleotides read TGTGCCAGCAGCCCCCGGACTAGCCGTCGCGAGCAGTACTTC. Translating it yields CASSPRTSRREQYF.

This clonotype showed up many times. CDR3 residues: CASSPDTLGSTDTQYF. Here the CDR3 DNA reads TGTGCCAGCAGTCCGGACACCCTTGGCAGCACAGATACGCAGTATTTT. This chain joins TRBV12-3 or TRBV12-4 and TRBJ2-3; TRBD1 is a possible D gene (5 bases). CDR3 length: 16 residues. Trimming took 5 bases from V and 0 from J, leaving 15 bases between them.

This chain uses TRBV7-2 with TRBJ2-2; 8 nucleotides align to TRBD2. The CDR3 consists of 15 residues. Germline assignment: CDR1 SGHTA and CDR2 FQGNSA. J was trimmed by 7 bases and V by 1 base; bases with no gene match: 5. The CDR3 DNA sequence: TGTGCCAGCAGCTTAGACGGGAGGGCCGTCGGGGAGCTGTTTTTT. Protein product: CASSLDGRAVGELFF.

V and J are TRBV6-1 and TRBJ2-5; 14 positions match TRBD2. This CDR3 is 16 amino acids long. The V segment lost 8 bases and the J segment 4 bases; nucleotides outside the gene matches: 9. CDR1 and CDR2 from the germline V gene are MNHNS and SASEGT. The CDR3 loop is CASRLAGGSLGETQYF. The CDR3 nucleotides read TGTGCCAGCCGACTAGCGGGAGGGTCGCTAGGAGAGACCCAGTACTTC.

This clonotype was observed at least ten times. The rearrangement joins TRBV6-2 or TRBV6-3 to TRBJ2-1; tentative D call: TRBD1 (7 bases). The V end lost 2 bases, the J end lost 2 bases, and 13 bases lay between the germline ends. The germline V gene encodes CDR1 MNHEY and CDR2 SVGEGT. The CDR3 runs to 16 residues. CDR3 in DNA: TGTGCCAGCAGTTACCTGACAGGGAGGACCTACAATGAGCAGTTCTTC. Residues: CASSYLTGRTYNEQFF.

This clonotype was picked up a small number of times. This rearrangement joins TRBV7-2 to TRBJ1-1; no clear D gene. CDR1 is SGHTA and CDR2 is FQGNSA in the germline V gene. Between the trimmed V and J ends, which lost 3 bases and 0 bases, there was a span of 8 bases. The CDR3 contains 14 residues. For the CDR3, the DNA is TGTGCCAGCAGCTTTGGAGGGCTGAACACTGAAGCTTTCTTT. This sequence encodes CASSFGGLNTEAFF.

This CDR3 is CSAMFTPYEQYF. CDR3 nucleotide sequence: TGCAGTGCTATGTTCACCCCCTACGAGCAGTACTTC. The chain recombines TRBV20-1 with TRBJ2-7; no reliable D call. With 4 bases removed from V and 2 bases from J, the gap between germline ends came to 9 bases. The CDR3 is made up of 12 amino acids. CDR1 and CDR2 from the germline V gene are DFQATT and SNEGSKA (reference sequence).

This clonotype was recorded a few times. The V gene is TRBV6-2 or TRBV6-3, the J gene TRBJ2-1; D remains ambiguous. The V end lost 5 bases, the J end lost 6 bases, and 5 bases lay between the germline ends. Germline V gives CDR1 MNHEY, CDR2 SVGEGT. CDR3 size: 11 residues. CDR3 sequence (DNA): TGTGCCAGCAGTGACGTCAATGAGCAGTTCTTC. Protein sequence: CASSDVNEQFF.

This clonotype has at least ten counts. The V call is TRBV6-5, the J call TRBJ2-4, with D possibly being TRBD1 (5 bases). The CDR3 runs 12 residues. The germline CDR1 and CDR2 sequences are MNHEY and SVGAGI. V was trimmed by 7 bases and J by 1 base, leaving 5 bases between them. CDR3: CASKGAKNIQYF. The DNA for the CDR3 is TGTGCCAGCAAGGGGGCCAAAAACATTCAGTACTTC.

CDR3 loop: CASSQGSLGYNEQFF. DNA for the CDR3: TGCGCCAGCAGCCAAGGGTCCCTCGGGTACAATGAGCAGTTCTTC. The chain is built from TRBV4-1 and TRBJ2-1; D gene ambiguous. The CDR3 covers 15 residues. Germline assignment: CDR1 MGHRA and CDR2 YSYEKL. V gave up 1 base and J gave up 4 bases, with 11 bases separating them.

This clonotype was picked up a small number of times. The rearrangement joins TRBV29-1 to TRBJ2-6; 7 nucleotides match TRBD1. The CDR3 contains 16 residues. Germline loops: CDR1 SQVTM, CDR2 ANQGSEA. The ends lost 3 bases at V and 0 bases at J; junction bases unmatched: 5. The DNA for the CDR3 is TGCAGCGTTGAGACCGGGACAGACTCTGGGGCCAACGTCCTGACTTTC. It is translated as CSVETGTDSGANVLTF. The whole variable domain, filled in from reference TRBV29-1 and TRBJ2-6, reads SAVISQKPSRDICQRGTSLTIQCQVDSQVTMMFWYRQQPGQSLTLIATANQGSEATYESGFVIDKFPISRPNLTFSTLTVSNMSPEDSSIYLCSVETGTDSGANVLTFGAGSRLTVL.

The V and J genes are TRBV4-1 and TRBJ2-1; D is unresolved. The CDR3 runs 15 residues. The germline V gene encodes CDR1 MGHRA and CDR2 YSYEKL. The V gene lost 0 bases and the J gene lost 6 bases, with 12 bases spanning the gap. In DNA form, the CDR3 reads TGCGCCAGCAGCCAAGATCGGGTCAGCTTCAATGAGCAGTTCTTC. It codes for CASSQDRVSFNEQFF.

V is TRBV5-1 and J is TRBJ2-5; 10 positions agree with TRBD1. Trimming took 0 bases from V and 1 from J; bases not matched to a gene: 3. Germline V gives CDR1 SGHRS, CDR2 YFSETQ. The CDR3 spans 16 residues. The CDR3 region is CASSLAGQGGQETQYF. CDR3 sequence (DNA): TGCGCCAGCAGCTTGGCCGGACAGGGGGGCCAAGAGACCCAGTACTTC.

This clonotype was seen repeatedly, ten times or more. The chain combines TRBV9 with TRBJ2-3; D not certain. The CDR3 runs 12 residues. The germline V gene encodes CDR1 SGDLS and CDR2 YYNGEE. V dropped 0 bases and J dropped 6 bases, with 5 bases sitting between them. This chain's CDR3 is CASSVVGDTQYF. DNA of the CDR3: TGTGCCAGCAGCGTAGTAGGGGATACGCAGTATTTT.

This clonotype came up a few times. The chain employs TRBV28 and TRBJ2-1, with D possibly matching TRBD1 (6 bases). V was pared by 1 base and J by 8 bases, with 18 bases between. CDR1 and CDR2 (germline): MDHEN, SYDVKM. The CDR3 length is 16 residues. The CDR3 here is CASSLLSRGAFDEQFF. In DNA form, the CDR3 reads TGTGCCAGCAGTTTATTGTCCAGGGGCGCCTTCGATGAGCAGTTCTTC. Filled out from reference TRBV28 and TRBJ2-1, the complete variable domain reads DVKVTQSSRYLVKRTGEKVFLECVQDMDHENMFWYRQDPGLGLRLIYFSYDVKMKEKGDIPEGYSVSREKKERFSLILESASTNQTSMYLCASSLLSRGAFDEQFFGPGTRLTVL.

This clonotype was seen ten or more times. CDR3 nucleotides: TGTGCCAGCAGCCAAGATACGCGGCGTCAGCCCCAGCATTTT. Protein product: CASSQDTRRQPQHF. The chain uses TRBV3-1 and TRBJ1-5; no firm D call. Germline V gene data show CDR1 as LGHDT and CDR2 as YNNKEL (reference sequence). The CDR3 totals 14 residues. Trimming shortened V by 0 bases and J by 6 bases, and 9 bases separated the two germline ends.

This clonotype was seen repeatedly, ten times or more. The V gene is TRBV7-8, the J gene TRBJ2-7, with TRBD2 as a possible D gene (5 bases). Trimming stripped 3 bases from V and 4 bases from J, with 16 bases between. This CDR3 is 15 amino acids long. Germline values: CDR1 SGHVS, CDR2 FQNEAQ. The CDR3 bases are TGTGCCAGCAGCTTCGGACTCTCTTTTGAGTACGAGCAGTACTTC. This encodes CASSFGLSFEYEQYF.

This clonotype was detected ten times or more. The chain recombines TRBV20-1 with TRBJ1-5, with a tentative D call TRBD1 (6 bases). Trimming pared 6 bases from V and 0 bases from J, leaving 12 bases between. CDR3 size: 14 residues. From germline, CDR1 is DFQATT and CDR2 SNEGSKA (reference sequence). CDR3 residues: CSARDINSNQPQHF. DNA for the CDR3: TGCAGTGCCAGGGACATTAATAGCAATCAGCCCCAGCATTTT.

The rearrangement links TRBV7-9 to TRBJ2-3; 11 positions match TRBD2. The length of the CDR3 is 16 residues. Germline CDR1 reads SEHNR; CDR2 reads FQNEAQ (reference sequence). Trimming took 6 bases from V and 5 from J; bases not matched to a gene: 10. The CDR3 here is CASRPNSGRALDTQYF. CDR3 in DNA: TGTGCCAGCAGACCTAATAGCGGGAGGGCCTTAGATACGCAGTATTTT.

This clonotype was counted ten times or more. V usage is TRBV20-1 and J usage is TRBJ2-3, with D possibly TRBD1 on 5 matching bases. The germline gives CDR1 DFQATT, CDR2 SNEGSKA (reference sequence). This CDR3 region has 13 residues. V was clipped by 2 bases and J by 0 bases, with 6 bases between them. The CDR3 region has the DNA TGCAGTGCTAGACCAGGGAGCACAGATACGCAGTATTTT. Its translation: CSARPGSTDTQYF.

This chain links TRBV18 with TRBJ1-2, with no clear D. The ends were cut back, 1 base at V and 7 bases at J, with 16 bases in the middle. Germline V CDR1 and CDR2: KGHSH, LQKENI. The CDR3 covers 15 residues. CDR3: CASSPRGLGSSGYTF. CDR3 sequence (DNA): TGTGCCAGCTCACCACGGGGTCTGGGATCGAGTGGCTACACCTTC.

This clonotype was seen repeatedly, ten times or more. This chain connects TRBV4-3 to TRBJ1-3; D remains ambiguous. V was cut by 3 bases and J by 0 bases, with 3 bases left in between. In germline, CDR1 is LGHNA, CDR2 YSLEER. CDR3 length equals 13 residues. This CDR3 is CASSHTSGNTIYF. The CDR3 DNA sequence: TGCGCCAGCAGCCACACCTCTGGAAACACCATATATTTT.